This T cell receptor (beta chain) emerged from a study of OX40 agonist ivuxolimab in advanced cancers. The method was immunoSEQ multiplex PCR; TCRdb's version includes in-frame clones alone and lacks a portion of them. This table holds tens of thousands of clones, approximately 85% found once. The cohort excluded patients with autoimmune disease history or systemic immunosuppression. This receptor was identified in an adult with an advanced solid tumor such as melanoma, head and neck, liver or kidney cancer. The source was CD4+ or CD8+ T cells sorted from blood, collected in a trial of the OX40 agonist ivuxolimab.

CDR3 in DNA: TGCGCCAGCAGTTACCGGACAGGGGGTGGTGGTGAGCAGTTCTTC. Amino acid sequence: CASSYRTGGGGEQFF. The chain combines TRBV5-1 with TRBJ2-1, with 10 bases matching TRBD1. Germline V gene lookup returns CDR1 SGHRS and CDR2 YFSETQ. V dropped 5 bases and J dropped 9; count of bases not matched to a gene: 11. The CDR3 totals 15 residues.